This T cell receptor (beta chain) was identified during a study of cytomegalovirus exposure and HLA in healthy donors. Whereas donors were nominally healthy upon sampling, unrecorded immune exposures were probable. In the PCR, 60 Vbeta and 13 Jbeta primers were used. Original handling: As a later analysis found, there were roughly 80 million unique TCR beta chains, of which 8.5 million to 14 million were shared. Some clones are missing from TCRdb's copy, which holds only in-frame ones; the method was immunoSEQ multiplex PCR. The V and J calls and clone size are taken from that table; D and trimming were inferred from the DNA. Here the sample spans roughly 100,000 clones, approximately 80% being singletons. To note about this clone: Its antigen is undetermined.

J lost 6 bases, V lost 4 bases, and 13 bases had no gene match. Germline CDR1 MNHNY, CDR2 SVGAGI (reference sequence). This CDR3 has 16 amino acids. Notes on the study in general: One later analysis reportedly identified an Asian-associated ancestry cluster that showed fewer N-insertions than the approximately 710-donor mean. The productive fraction for most TCR beta V segments was about 90% or about 30% in an earlier analysis.

The receptor was derived from a woman in her thirties or forties in good health and CMV-seronegative. This chain connects TRBV6-6 to TRBJ2-7; 9 positions agree with TRBD2. Sequences were obtained from PBMCs. Here the CDR3 DNA reads TGTGCCAGCAGTTCATCCCCGGGCGGGAGGGCCACCGAGCAGTACTTC. It specifies CASSSSPGGRATEQYF.